The source of this T cell receptor (beta chain) is a study of early T cells in non-severe SARS-CoV-2 infection. Study-wide findings and caveats: Reliance on VDJdb matching favored anti-spike CD8 responses; private and CD4 specificities were missed.

Unique molecular identifiers were affixed to single, distinct cDNA molecules. TCRdb independently ran MiXCR on the 5' RACE reads; one entry per CDR3 protein. The repertoire holds under 60,000 distinct CDR3 sequences, more than 9% seen once, with 4.5% in the top ten. Turning to this clonotype: Antigen: not known.

This CDR3 contains 16 residues. Germline V gene lookup returns CDR1 MGHRA and CDR2 YSYEKL. Losses at the gene ends were 5 bases for V and 1 base for J; bases not matched to a gene: 10. The source material was whole blood. This rearrangement joins TRBV4-1 to TRBJ2-7; 8 bases fit TRBD1. The source is an adult who was a healthcare worker with PCR-confirmed SARS-CoV-2 infection or an uninfected control (not recorded which). The CDR3 DNA is TGCGCCAGCAGCGATAACTACCGGGACAGGTCCTACGAGCAGTACTTC. Residues: CASSDNYRDRSYEQYF.